The 16 T cell receptor beta chains given below trace back to one sample, sequenced in a study of blood T cell repertoires in COVID-19. Assay used: immunoSEQ multiplex PCR; TCRdb lists only in-frame clones, some missing. In the table there are some 150,000 clones, 80% to 90% of which are singletons. The sequenced sample consisted of peripheral blood. The receptors were gathered from a human donor with acute or convalescent COVID-19. The donor label of this sample is uncertain.

V and J are TRBV7-2 and TRBJ1-2; no clear D. CDR1 SGHTA and CDR2 FQGNSA come from the germline V gene. The CDR3 runs to 16 residues. With 1 base removed from V and 4 bases from J, the gap between germline ends came to 16 bases. CDR3 loop: CASSLESTAAAYGYTF. The CDR3 bases are TGTGCCAGCAGCTTAGAGTCTACAGCCGCTGCCTATGGCTACACCTTC.

The V call is TRBV6-5, the J call TRBJ1-2, with D perhaps matching TRBD1 (5 bases). The V end was cut by 8 bases, the J end by 4 bases, with 11 bases between. Germline loops: CDR1 MNHEY, CDR2 SVGAGI. The CDR3 has 12 amino acids. The DNA for the CDR3 is TGTGCCAGCTCACAGGATCTCTATGGCTACACCTTC. This codes for CASSQDLYGYTF.

The chain employs TRBV27 and TRBJ2-3; D possibly corresponds to TRBD2 (6 bases). Trimming cost V 3 bases and J 2 bases, with 12 bases left between them. Germline V gene data show CDR1 as MNHEY and CDR2 as SMNVEV (reference sequence). The CDR3 consists of 15 residues. The CDR3: CASSFAGPPTDTQYF. The CDR3 DNA sequence: TGTGCCAGCAGTTTTGCGGGACCCCCCACAGATACGCAGTATTTT.

The rearrangement joins TRBV5-4 to TRBJ2-1, with TRBD1 identical over 10 bases. CDR3 size: 15 residues. V lost 3 bases, J lost 5 bases, and 5 bases stayed unmatched. Germline-derived CDR1 and CDR2 are SGHNT and YYREEE (reference sequence). CDR3 bases: TGTGCCAGCAGCTCAAGGACAGGGGGTCACAATGAGCAGTTCTTC. Amino acids: CASSSRTGGHNEQFF.

The chain recombines TRBV5-1 with TRBJ1-2; D may be TRBD1 (5 bases). The CDR3 runs 15 residues. Germline assignment: CDR1 SGHRS and CDR2 YFSETQ. Deletions cut 2 bases from V and 6 bases from J, with 17 bases between. The CDR3 DNA reads TGCGCCAGCAGCTTACAAGATCCCAGGGTTGATGGCTACACCTTC. It yields the protein CASSLQDPRVDGYTF.

The gene calls are TRBV7-2 and TRBJ1-1; no clear D gene. The germline CDR1 and CDR2 sequences are SGHTA and FQGNSA. V lost 5 bases, J lost 4 bases, and 11 bases lay in between. The CDR3 has 13 amino acids. CDR3 sequence reads: CASSNGVGTEAFF. The CDR3 DNA follows: TGTGCCAGCAGCAACGGGGTCGGCACTGAAGCTTTCTTT. Based on the CDR3 plus reference TRBV7-2 and TRBJ1-1, the full variable domain is GAGVSQSPSNKVTEKGKDVELRCDPISGHTALYWYRQSLGQGLEFLIYFQGNSAPDKSGLPSDRFSAERTGGSVSTLTIQRTQQEDSAVYLCASSNGVGTEAFFGQGTRLTVV.

The chain uses TRBV7-2 and TRBJ2-3; no clear D. CDR1 and CDR2 (germline): SGHTA, FQGNSA. Trimming stripped 1 base from V and 0 bases from J, with 14 bases between. The CDR3 consists of 17 residues. The CDR3 protein is CASSLESAAVSTDTQYF. The CDR3 bases are TGTGCCAGCAGCTTAGAATCGGCGGCAGTGAGCACAGATACGCAGTATTTT. The variable domain in full, with the rest retrieved from reference TRBV7-2 and TRBJ2-3, is GAGVSQSPSNKVTEKGKDVELRCDPISGHTALYWYRQSLGQGLEFLIYFQGNSAPDKSGLPSDRFSAERTGGSVSTLTIQRTQQEDSAVYLCASSLESAAVSTDTQYFGPGTRLTVL.

This chain joins TRBV23-1 and TRBJ2-3, with 7 nucleotides matching TRBD2. TRBV23-1 is an open reading frame whose function is uncertain. The CDR3 covers 14 residues. V was clipped by 3 bases and J by 1 base; unmatched bases: 1. CDR3 region: CASSHLAGTDTQYF. In DNA form, the CDR3 reads TGCGCCAGCAGTCATCTAGCGGGCACAGATACGCAGTATTTT.

This clone was found a few times. V is TRBV7-8 and J is TRBJ1-5; D remains unclear. The CDR3 runs to 17 residues. Germline CDR1 is SGHVS and CDR2 is FQNEAQ. Deletions cut 4 bases from V and 2 bases from J, with 18 bases between. Written as DNA, the CDR3 is TGTGCCAGCAGCTCTGTGGAGGGATTAGGTGGCAATCAGCCCCAGCATTTT. It is translated as CASSSVEGLGGNQPQHF.

This clone was detected a few times. The V and J genes are TRBV4-2 and TRBJ1-6; 7 bases align to TRBD1. The CDR3 has 17 residues. Looked up from germline, CDR1 is LGHNA and CDR2 is YNFKEQ. V gave up 1 base and J gave up 6 bases; unmatched junction bases: 9. This chain's CDR3 is CASSQVGGGFSNSPLHF. The CDR3 DNA is TGTGCCAGCAGCCAAGTCGGAGGGGGCTTTAGTAATTCACCCCTCCACTTT.

The rearrangement joins TRBV5-1 to TRBJ1-2; the match to TRBD1 covers 10 bases. Germline CDR1 SGHRS, CDR2 YFSETQ. The CDR3 contains 16 residues. V dropped 4 bases and J dropped 4; count of bases not matched to a gene: 10. The CDR3 DNA sequence: TGCGCCAGCAGCAACGACAGGGGGCGTCATTTCTATGGCTACACCTTC. Protein product: CASSNDRGRHFYGYTF.

This clone was picked up a small number of times. This chain uses TRBV15 with TRBJ1-5; 11 bases are shared with TRBD1. V was pared by 2 bases and J by 6 bases, with 6 bases of the junction left unmatched. Germline V gives CDR1 LNHNV, CDR2 YYDKDF (reference sequence). The CDR3 runs 16 residues. The CDR3 spells CATSRRTGQGGQPQHF. In nucleotides, the CDR3 is TGTGCCACCAGCAGAAGAACGGGACAGGGGGGTCAGCCCCAGCATTTT.

The chain recombines TRBV28 with TRBJ2-2; TRBD2 agrees at 13 bases. J was trimmed by 5 bases and V by 5 bases; bases with no gene match: 11. This CDR3 spans 18 amino acids. CDR1 is MDHEN, CDR2 SYDVKM, per germline. The CDR3 nucleotides are TGTGCCAGCAGTATACCCGGGACTAGCGGGGTTGGTACCGGGGAGCTGTTTTTT. Amino acid sequence: CASSIPGTSGVGTGELFF.

The chain carries TRBV9 and TRBJ2-7, with 11 positions matching TRBD2. V was pared by 3 bases and J by 6 bases, with 8 bases of the junction left unmatched. The CDR3 length is 15 residues. The germline V gene encodes CDR1 SGDLS and CDR2 YYNGEE. Here the CDR3 reads CASSALSSGGSEQYF. CDR3 coding DNA: TGTGCCAGCAGCGCACTCTCTAGCGGGGGGAGCGAGCAGTACTTC.

This clone was recorded a few times. This chain uses TRBV15 with TRBJ1-1; possible D gene TRBD1, 6 bases. Trimming cost V 0 bases and J 0 bases, with 14 bases left between them. Per germline, CDR1 LNHNV and CDR2 YYDKDF (reference sequence). The CDR3 spans 17 residues. In nucleotides, the CDR3 is TGTGCCACCAGCAGAGATCCGGCAGGGGCCGTGAACACTGAAGCTTTCTTT. It encodes CATSRDPAGAVNTEAFF.

J is TRBJ2-1 and V is TRBV11-2; D not resolved. Per germline, CDR1 SGHAT and CDR2 FQNNGV. The CDR3 spans 11 residues. The ends were cut back, 3 bases at V and 7 bases at J, with 4 bases in the middle. CDR3 sequence (DNA): TGTGCCAGCAGCTTTTATAATGAGCAGTTCTTC. Translating gives CASSFYNEQFF.